These T cell receptor beta chains were read from a single sample in a study of spatial heterogeneity in lung cancer. TCRdb re-called the 5' RACE reads with MiXCR, one entry per CDR3 protein. The sample has some 47,000 distinct CDR3 sequences; approximately 7% are singletons. The sample was PBMCs, taken at surgery. Receptors originate from a female donor with early-stage non-small cell lung cancer. Each CDR3 is given with its conserved first and last residue. The order of the fields is V gene, D gene, clone size, J gene, CDR3 protein, CDR3 DNA. A D gene is named only where the DNA matches it firmly. Part of the rows lack a size; the others show once, few, many or a class for expanded clones.

TRBV28	NA	many	TRBJ2-7	CASSLATTYEQYF	TGTGCCAGCAGTTTAGCCACGACCTACGAGCAGTACTTC
TRBV6-5	TRBD2	many	TRBJ2-1	CATTAGSYNEQFF	TGTGCCACCACAGCGGGGTCCTACAATGAGCAGTTCTTC
TRBV2	TRBD2	many	TRBJ2-7	CASNTAGLYEQYF	TGTGCCAGCAATACAGCGGGACTCTACGAGCAGTACTTC
TRBV5-6	TRBD1	few	TRBJ2-7	CVSSLGDRTYEQYF	TGTGTCAGCAGCTTGGGGGACAGGACCTACGAGCAGTACTTC
TRBV7-9	NA	NA	TRBJ1-2	CASSLAGRVNYGYTF	TGTGCCAGCAGCTTAGCAGGCAGGGTTAACTATGGCTACACCTTC
TRBV5-4	NA	many	TRBJ2-2	CASSLEGGPGTGELFF	TGTGCCAGCAGCTTGGAGGGGGGGCCGGGTACCGGGGAGCTGTTTTTT
TRBV5-1	TRBD1	many	TRBJ2-7	CASSSDRGEDEQYF	TGCGCCAGCAGCTCCGACAGGGGGGAGGACGAGCAGTACTTC
TRBV5-1	NA	few	TRBJ1-1	CASRGMGRQNTEAFF	TGCGCCAGCAGAGGGATGGGACGACAGAACACTGAAGCTTTCTTT
TRBV21-1	NA	many	TRBJ2-5	CASTVPGTSGGLYQETQYF	TGTGCCAGCACCGTCCCCGGGACTAGCGGGGGTCTGTACCAAGAGACCCAGTACTTC
TRBV7-9	TRBD1	few	TRBJ2-5	CASSFPGQGMRGETQYF	TGTGCCAGCAGTTTCCCGGGACAGGGCATGCGAGGCGAGACCCAGTACTTC
TRBV11-2	TRBD1	many	TRBJ2-4	CASSLVPGQGMIIQYF	TGTGCCAGCAGCTTAGTTCCGGGACAGGGGATGATCATTCAGTACTTC
TRBV20-1	NA	many	TRBJ2-7	CSARDLRDTTYEQYF	TGCAGTGCTAGAGATCTACGGGACACTACCTACGAGCAGTACTTC
TRBV20-1	NA	NA	TRBJ2-6	CSAGGLPGVNVLTF	TGCAGTGCTGGAGGCCTGCCTGGGGTCAACGTCCTGACTTTC
TRBV6-4	TRBD2	many	TRBJ2-2	CASSLGGSVNGELFF	TGTGCCAGCAGTCTCGGGGGGTCCGTCAACGGGGAGCTGTTTTTT
TRBV12-3/TRBV12-4	NA	NA	TRBJ2-2	CASSFLAGELFF	TGTGCCAGCTCCTTTCTGGCCGGGGAGCTGTTTTTT
TRBV11-2	TRBD2	few	TRBJ2-3	CASSLVPGGAETQYF	TGTGCCAGCAGCTTAGTGCCGGGGGGGGCAGAAACGCAGTATTTT
TRBV6-5	TRBD1	many	TRBJ1-2	CASRSPGQGNYGYTF	TGTGCCAGCAGATCCCCGGGACAGGGGAACTATGGCTACACCTTC
TRBV7-2	NA	NA	TRBJ1-5	CASSPRQNPFYSNQPQHF	TGTGCCAGCAGCCCTCGACAGAATCCGTTTTATAGCAATCAGCCCCAGCATTTT
TRBV2	NA	few	TRBJ1-2	CASSVGSAGNYGYTF	TGTGCCAGCAGTGTAGGGAGTGCTGGGAACTATGGCTACACCTTC
TRBV10-3	NA	many	TRBJ2-1	CAISESPQTVQFF	TGTGCCATCAGTGAGTCTCCCCAAACGGTGCAGTTCTTC
TRBV29-1	NA	few	TRBJ2-3	CSVRGVGDTQYF	TGCAGCGTTCGTGGGGTTGGGGATACGCAGTATTTT
TRBV20-1	TRBD1	few	TRBJ1-1	CSARDSWDTEAFF	TGCAGTGCGCGGGACAGCTGGGACACTGAAGCTTTCTTT
TRBV7-2	NA	few	TRBJ2-1	CASSPGPSANEQFF	TGTGCCAGCAGCCCAGGCCCTTCGGCCAATGAGCAGTTCTTC
TRBV7-9	NA	many	TRBJ2-3	CASSSSSDTQYF	TGTGCCAGCAGCTCGTCGTCTGATACGCAGTATTTT
TRBV10-1	NA	many	TRBJ2-1	CASSEYAGARTLRGYNEQFF	TGCGCCAGCAGTGAGTACGCGGGGGCCCGAACCTTAAGGGGCTACAATGAGCAGTTCTTC
TRBV29-1	NA	many	TRBJ2-1	CSARISSYNEQFF	TGCAGCGCGAGGATCAGCTCCTACAATGAGCAGTTCTTC
TRBV12-3/TRBV12-4	NA	NA	TRBJ2-7	CASSPLSHEQYF	TGTGCCAGCAGCCCCCTCAGCCACGAGCAGTACTTC
TRBV19	TRBD1	few	TRBJ2-5	CASSPDREETQYF	TGTGCCAGTAGCCCTGACAGGGAAGAGACCCAGTACTTC
TRBV7-2	NA	many	TRBJ2-1	CASASTGWPYNEQFF	TGTGCCTCTGCTAGCACAGGGTGGCCCTACAATGAGCAGTTCTTC
TRBV28	TRBD1	many	TRBJ1-4	CASSLWTGGLREKLFF	TGTGCCAGCAGTTTATGGACAGGGGGATTGAGGGAAAAACTGTTTTTT
TRBV28	TRBD1	many	TRBJ1-5	CASSYRDRGRNQPQHF	TGTGCCAGCAGTTACCGGGACAGGGGGCGAAATCAGCCCCAGCATTTT
TRBV2	NA	many	TRBJ1-5	CASRTDTRNQPQHF	TGTGCCAGTCGGACGGATACCCGTAATCAGCCCCAGCATTTT
TRBV19	NA	NA	TRBJ2-1	CASTGVGGYNEQFF	TGTGCCAGTACTGGGGTAGGAGGATACAATGAGCAGTTCTTC
TRBV5-1	NA	many	TRBJ2-1	CASSLRESHEQFF	TGCGCCAGCAGCTTGAGGGAGAGTCATGAGCAGTTCTTC
TRBV4-1	TRBD1	many	TRBJ2-5	CASSHLSTFDRELGETQYF	TGCGCCAGCAGCCATCTATCGACTTTCGACAGGGAGCTGGGAGAGACCCAGTACTTC
TRBV4-1	NA	few	TRBJ1-2	CASSQDQGVGYTF	TGCGCCAGCAGCCAAGATCAGGGTGTTGGCTACACCTTC
TRBV3-1	TRBD1	many	TRBJ1-3	CASSLTGTGVNTIYF	TGTGCCAGCAGCCTGACCGGGACAGGAGTAAACACCATATATTTT
TRBV5-1	NA	many	TRBJ2-5	CASSPYGGHQETQYF	TGCGCCAGCAGCCCCTACGGGGGGCACCAAGAGACCCAGTACTTC
TRBV6-6	TRBD1	NA	TRBJ1-5	CASSPGQGGSNQPQHF	TGTGCCAGCAGCCCCGGACAGGGGGGCTCCAATCAGCCCCAGCATTTT
TRBV20-1	NA	NA	TRBJ1-3	CSARKGSGNTIYF	TGCAGTGCTAGAAAAGGGTCTGGAAACACCATATATTTT
TRBV7-2	NA	many	TRBJ1-2	CASSFSRDGYGYTF	TGTGCCAGCAGCTTTTCTCGCGACGGCTATGGCTACACCTTC